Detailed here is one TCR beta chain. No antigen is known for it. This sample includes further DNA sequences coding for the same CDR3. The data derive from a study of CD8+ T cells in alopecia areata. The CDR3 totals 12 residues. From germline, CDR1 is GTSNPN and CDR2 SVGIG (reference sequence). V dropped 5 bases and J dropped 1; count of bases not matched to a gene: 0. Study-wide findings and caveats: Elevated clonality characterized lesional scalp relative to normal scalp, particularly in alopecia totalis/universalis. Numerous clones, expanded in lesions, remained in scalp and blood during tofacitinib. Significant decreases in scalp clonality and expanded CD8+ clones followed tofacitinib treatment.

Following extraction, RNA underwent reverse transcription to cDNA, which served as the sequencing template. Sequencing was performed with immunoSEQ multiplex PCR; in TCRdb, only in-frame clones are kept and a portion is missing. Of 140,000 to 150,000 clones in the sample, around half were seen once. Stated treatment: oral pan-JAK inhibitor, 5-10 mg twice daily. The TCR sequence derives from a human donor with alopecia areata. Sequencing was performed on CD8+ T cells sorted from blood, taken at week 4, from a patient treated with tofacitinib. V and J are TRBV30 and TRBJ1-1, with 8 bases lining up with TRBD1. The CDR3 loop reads CAWDRGNTEAFF. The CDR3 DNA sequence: TGTGCCTGGGACAGGGGGAACACTGAAGCTTTCTTT.